This is a list of T cell receptor beta chains from one sample in a study of T cell changes during pregnancy in multiple sclerosis. Profiling relied on immunoSEQ multiplex PCR, and the TCRdb table lists in-frame clones only, not all of them. The sample carries fewer than 110,000 clones, 91% recorded once. The input for sequencing was peripheral blood, taken in the second trimester of pregnancy. Receptors were obtained from a female donor with multiple sclerosis, enrolled in a pregnancy study. Each CDR3 is given with its conserved first and last residue. A D gene is named only where the DNA matches it firmly. A clone size is listed for some rows: how often the clone was seen (once, few, many), or a class if it is expanded.

clone_size | d_call | j_call | v_call | cdr3_aa | cdr3_nt
. | TRBD1 | TRBJ1-4 | TRBV10-3 | CAISESGTGGEKLFF | TGTGCCATCAGTGAGTCTGGGACAGGGGGAGAAAAACTGTTTTTT
. | TRBD2 | TRBJ2-7 | TRBV7-2 | CASSSRTSGPYEQYF | TGTGCCAGCAGCTCCAGGACTAGCGGCCCCTACGAGCAGTACTTC
. | . | TRBJ2-7 | TRBV27 | CASSLSRAAGEQYF | TGTGCCAGCAGTTTATCCAGGGCCGCGGGGGAGCAGTACTTC
. | . | TRBJ2-5 | TRBV29-1 | CSVRSRETQYF | TGCAGCGTACGAAGCAGGGAGACCCAGTACTTC
once | TRBD2 | TRBJ2-1 | TRBV29-1 | CSVELLAGGPGNEQFF | TGCAGCGTTGAATTGCTAGCGGGAGGGCCGGGGAATGAGCAGTTCTTC
. | . | TRBJ2-1 | TRBV12-1 | CASSSRGADAQFF | TGTGCCAGCAGCTCCCGGGGAGCGGATGCGCAGTTCTTC
. | . | TRBJ2-3 | TRBV5-1 | CARLGRYTDTRYF | TGCGCCAGATTGGGGAGGTACACAGATACGCGGTATTTT
. | TRBD1 | TRBJ1-1 | TRBV5-1 | CASSLKGQGASMNTEAFF | TGCGCCAGCAGCTTAAAAGGACAGGGGGCTTCAATGAACACTGAAGCTTTCTTT
. | . | TRBJ2-5 | TRBV5-1 | CASSLEGASQETQYF | TGCGCCAGCAGCTTGGAAGGGGCTAGCCAAGAGACCCAGTACTTC
. | TRBD1 | TRBJ2-7 | TRBV10-3 | CAISEPDPGQAYEQYF | TGTGCCATCAGTGAGCCGGACCCGGGACAGGCCTACGAGCAGTACTTC
. | . | TRBJ2-2 | TRBV4-2 | CASSQARSGELFF | TGTGCCAGCAGCCAAGCTAGATCCGGGGAGCTGTTTTTT
once | TRBD1 | TRBJ1-3 | TRBV5-6 | CASSSLGQGGEDTIYF | TGTGCCAGCAGCTCCCTCGGACAGGGCGGAGAGGACACCATATATTTT
. | . | TRBJ1-1 | TRBV9 | CASSPRTSAGAFF | TGTGCCAGCAGCCCGCGGACATCCGCCGGAGCTTTCTTT
. | . | TRBJ1-1 | TRBV19 | CASSITGKNTEAFF | TGTGCCAGTAGTATTACCGGGAAGAACACTGAAGCTTTCTTT
. | . | TRBJ2-7 | TRBV5-1 | CASSLTGKTYEQYF | TGCGCCAGCAGCTTGACAGGGAAAACCTACGAGCAGTACTTC
. | TRBD1 | TRBJ2-3 | TRBV6-1 | CASSGTGGEDTQYF | TGTGCCAGCTCCGGGACAGGGGGCGAAGATACGCAGTATTTT
. | . | TRBJ2-5 | TRBV6-6 | CALARGETQYF | TGTGCCCTCGCACGGGGGGAGACCCAGTACTTC
. | . | TRBJ1-5 | TRBV9 | CASSVEQVPNQPQHF | TGTGCCAGCAGCGTAGAACAGGTCCCCAATCAGCCCCAGCATTTT
once | . | TRBJ1-1 | TRBV19 | CASNQLQGLTEAFF | TGTGCCAGTAACCAATTACAGGGATTAACTGAAGCTTTCTTT
. | . | TRBJ2-7 | TRBV30 | CAWSEDSYEQYF | TGTGCCTGGAGTGAAGACAGTTACGAGCAGTACTTC
. | TRBD1 | TRBJ2-5 | TRBV7-2 | CASSFQRGRETQYF | TGTGCCAGCAGCTTCCAGAGGGGGCGCGAGACCCAGTACTTC
. | . | TRBJ1-1 | TRBV18 | CASSPNAGLNTEAFF | TGTGCCAGCTCACCGAACGCGGGTTTGAACACTGAAGCTTTCTTT
. | . | TRBJ2-7 | TRBV27 | CASSTQGYEQYF | TGTGCCAGCAGCACACAGGGTTACGAGCAGTACTTC
. | . | TRBJ2-1 | TRBV7-9 | CASSSTSGGSSEQFF | TGTGCCAGCAGCTCGACTAGTGGGGGGAGCAGTGAGCAGTTCTTC
. | TRBD1 | TRBJ2-7 | TRBV7-2 | CASSLGGQGAREQYF | TGTGCCAGCAGCTTAGGCGGCCAGGGGGCGCGAGAGCAGTACTTC
. | TRBD2 | TRBJ2-7 | TRBV5-1 | CASSLGGLAGGRYEQYF | TGCGCCAGCAGCTTGGGAGGACTAGCGGGAGGGAGATACGAGCAGTACTTC
. | TRBD2 | TRBJ2-1 | TRBV6-5 | CASSSGLAETSEQFF | TGTGCCAGCAGTTCCGGACTAGCGGAAACATCTGAGCAGTTCTTC
once | . | TRBJ1-1 | TRBV6-6 | CASSSLGGYEAFF | TGTGCCAGCAGTTCCCTGGGGGGTTATGAAGCTTTCTTT
. | TRBD2 | TRBJ2-5 | TRBV11-2 | CASSRATSGGPKETQYF | TGTGCCAGCAGCCGTGCCACTAGCGGGGGACCCAAAGAGACCCAGTACTTC
once | . | TRBJ1-2 | TRBV30 | CAWSVTGLPNYGYTF | TGTGCCTGGAGTGTAACAGGGCTCCCAAACTATGGCTACACCTTC
. | . | TRBJ2-5 | TRBV27 | CASSLTGLSGTQYF | TGTGCCAGCAGTTTAACGGGACTCTCTGGGACCCAGTACTTC
. | TRBD1 | TRBJ2-7 | TRBV28 | CASSATGTGIFDEQYF | TGTGCCAGCAGTGCCACCGGGACAGGGATCTTTGACGAGCAGTACTTC
. | . | TRBJ1-1 | TRBV28 | CASSLSGRLMNTEAFF | TGTGCCAGCAGTTTATCTGGCCGACTGATGAACACTGAAGCTTTCTTT
. | . | TRBJ2-7 | TRBV7-9 | CASSPIFSGYEQYF | TGTGCCAGCAGCCCGATATTTTCGGGATACGAGCAGTACTTC
. | TRBD1 | TRBJ2-5 | TRBV19 | CASSNRLGQGLETQYF | TGTGCCAGTAGTAACCGCCTGGGACAGGGTTTGGAGACCCAGTACTTC
few | . | TRBJ1-5 | TRBV6-5 | CASSFTGGDKTQHF | TGTGCCAGCAGTTTCACAGGAGGGGATAAGACCCAGCATTTT
once | . | TRBJ2-5 | TRBV25-1 | CASSDPDRFGETQYF | TGTGCCAGCAGTGACCCCGACAGGTTTGGGGAGACCCAGTACTTC
. | TRBD1 | TRBJ1-6 | TRBV5-1 | CASSLGTGVSPLHF | TGCGCCAGCAGCTTAGGGACAGGGGTATCACCCCTCCACTTT
. | TRBD1 | TRBJ1-5 | TRBV7-2 | CASSTPGQGINQPQHF | TGTGCCAGCAGCACCCCGGGACAGGGGATCAATCAGCCCCAGCATTTT
. | . | TRBJ2-3 | TRBV2 | CASSAEGAFTDTQYF | TGTGCCAGCAGTGCGGAAGGGGCCTTCACAGATACGCAGTATTTT
. | TRBD1 | TRBJ2-1 | TRBV2 | CASSRDSSYNEQFF | TGTGCCAGCAGCCGGGACAGCTCCTACAATGAGCAGTTCTTC
. | . | TRBJ2-5 | TRBV28 | CASSTLPPLTSSGETQYF | TGTGCCAGCAGTACCCTACCCCCGCTGACGTCGTCGGGGGAGACCCAGTACTTC
. | . | TRBJ2-1 | TRBV7-2 | CASSLVKRSSYNEQFF | TGTGCCAGCAGCTTAGTGAAGCGGTCCTCCTACAATGAGCAGTTCTTC
. | . | TRBJ1-3 | TRBV15 | CATSNSGNVQTIYF | TGTGCCACCAGCAACTCAGGGAATGTGCAAACCATATATTTT
. | TRBD2 | TRBJ2-3 | TRBV27 | CASSLKPAGGTDTQYF | TGTGCCAGCAGTTTAAAGCCAGCGGGAGGCACAGATACGCAGTATTTT
. | TRBD2 | TRBJ2-7 | TRBV5-6 | CASSLVGLARTYEQYF | TGTGCCAGCAGCTTGGTTGGACTAGCACGCACCTACGAGCAGTACTTC
. | TRBD2 | TRBJ2-7 | TRBV27 | CASSRLASSYEQYF | TGTGCCAGCAGTCGACTAGCGTCGTCCTACGAGCAGTACTTC
. | . | TRBJ2-2 | TRBV27 | CASSFWWQGGELFF | TGTGCCAGCAGTTTTTGGTGGCAGGGCGGGGAGCTGTTTTTT
. | TRBD1 | TRBJ2-3 | TRBV6-5 | CASSATGTGVDTQYF | TGTGCCAGCAGTGCAACCGGGACAGGGGTAGATACGCAGTATTTT
. | . | TRBJ1-2 | TRBV5-6 | CASSHRENGYTF | TGTGCCAGCAGCCACAGGGAGAATGGCTACACCTTC
once | . | TRBJ2-1 | TRBV9 | CASSSSEGPPSYNEQFF | TGTGCCAGCAGCTCATCGGAGGGGCCTCCCTCCTACAATGAGCAGTTCTTC
. | TRBD2 | TRBJ2-7 | TRBV5-1 | CASSPGGEIGYEQYF | TGCGCCAGCAGCCCGGGGGGGGAAATCGGCTACGAGCAGTACTTC
. | . | TRBJ2-6 | TRBV2 | CASSRTEPSGANVLTF | TGTGCCAGCAGTCGAACAGAGCCCTCTGGGGCCAACGTCCTGACTTTC
few | TRBD1 | TRBJ1-1 | TRBV30 | CAWSGRQGSEAFF | TGTGCCTGGAGTGGACGACAGGGTTCTGAAGCTTTCTTT
. | TRBD2 | TRBJ2-1 | TRBV19 | CASSLGLAGVSYNEQFF | TGTGCCAGTAGTTTGGGACTAGCGGGAGTGTCCTACAATGAGCAGTTCTTC
once | TRBD1 | TRBJ1-2 | TRBV28 | CASSSSGTGHIYGYTF | TGTGCCAGCAGTTCCTCCGGGACAGGGCATATTTATGGCTACACCTTC
. | TRBD1 | TRBJ2-7 | TRBV10-3 | CAISDEGDRDEQYF | TGTGCCATCAGTGATGAGGGGGACAGGGACGAGCAGTACTTC